The clone carrying this T cell receptor beta chain was seen a handful of times. Its antigen is not identified. The data were taken from a study of Ad26.COV2.S vaccination and SARS-CoV-2 variants. Looking at the study overall: Into the muscle, Ad26.COV2.S was dosed once or twice, 56 days apart. Study-wide results and caveats: Vaccinees reportedly had broad spike-specific CD8+ and CD4+ T cell responses. Breadth measured for non-spike TCRs was similar across vaccine and placebo recipients.

Generated by immunoSEQ multiplex PCR, the TCRdb table keeps only in-frame clones and is missing some. The sample has over 400,000 clones, 92% seen once. Trimming removed 2 bases from V and 0 bases from J, with 8 bases in between. The CDR3 runs to 15 residues. CDR1 and CDR2 from the germline V gene are MNHNS and SASEGT. Treatment of the sample: 19 received Ad26.COV2.S at low or high dose, single or two shots; roughly five received placebo; per-sample allocation not given. After the first vaccine or placebo injection, samples were drawn on day 63. The vaccine delivered Wuhan-strain SARS-CoV-2 spike through an Ad26 vector.

Sequences were derived from peripheral blood, sampled in a trial of Ad26.COV2.S vaccine versus placebo. The chain recombines TRBV6-1 with TRBJ1-3; D call uncertain. This TCR was sampled from a person aged 18-65 years who received the Ad26.COV2.S COVID-19 vaccine or a placebo. CDR3 in DNA: TGTGCCAGCAGTGAACACGGGCTCTCTGGAAACACCATATATTTT. It yields the protein CASSEHGLSGNTIYF.